One sample yielded the 11 T cell receptor beta chains listed below, sequenced in a study of human thymus T cells. The repertoire was sequenced with immunoSEQ multiplex PCR; TCRdb's copy has only in-frame clones and lacks some. The data contain about 130,000 clones, 90% to 95% of them singletons. Thymus pieces cut out during corrective heart surgery were the tissue that was used. Sequencing used thymus tissue. The receptors shown here come from a boy less than two years old with a congenital heart defect but otherwise immunologically healthy.

V and J are TRBV25-1 and TRBJ1-2, with 8 bases matching TRBD1. CDR1 and CDR2 (germline): MGHDK, SYGVNS. The ends lost 5 bases at V and 3 bases at J; junction bases unmatched: 5. The CDR3 runs 14 residues. For the CDR3, the DNA is TGTGCCAGCAGTCCCCAGGGGGCCCACTATGGCTACACCTTC. This encodes CASSPQGAHYGYTF.

The V call is TRBV5-1, the J call TRBJ2-5, with 8 positions matching TRBD1. J lost 4 bases, V lost 0 bases, and 14 bases had no gene match. This CDR3 has 18 residues. CDR1 and CDR2 (germline): SGHRS, YFSETQ. CDR3 amino acids: CASSLDVPGQGLVETQYF. The CDR3 DNA reads as TGCGCCAGCAGCTTGGACGTCCCCGGACAGGGTCTAGTAGAGACCCAGTACTTC. Full variable domain (missing parts from reference TRBV5-1 and TRBJ2-5): KAGVTQTPRYLIKTRGQQVTLSCSPISGHRSVSWYQQTPGQGLQFLFEYFSETQRNKGNFPGRFSGRQFSNSRSEMNVSTLELGDSALYLCASSLDVPGQGLVETQYFGPGTRLLVL.

V gene TRBV4-1 combines with J gene TRBJ2-3; D call uncertain. The CDR3 runs 16 residues. Trimming stripped 4 bases from V and 4 bases from J, with 18 bases between. Germline V gives CDR1 MGHRA, CDR2 YSYEKL. CDR3 protein: CASSPRFSGPADTQYF. The CDR3 DNA reads TGCGCCAGCAGCCCCCGGTTCTCTGGCCCCGCAGATACGCAGTATTTT.

The chain joins TRBV7-3 to TRBJ2-7; D gene unclear. CDR1 is SGHTA and CDR2 is FQGTGA in the germline V gene. The CDR3 runs 13 residues. V lost 1 base, J lost 6 bases, and 10 bases lay in between. The CDR3 nucleotides read TGTGCCAGCAGCTTAAACAGCAAGGGCGAGCAGTACTTC. It specifies CASSLNSKGEQYF.

This chain uses TRBV5-4 with TRBJ2-3; possible D gene TRBD2, 6 bases. Germline CDR1 and CDR2: SGHNT and YYREEE (reference sequence). The ends were cut back, 0 bases at V and 1 base at J, with 12 bases in the middle. The length of the CDR3 is 16 residues. DNA for the CDR3: TGTGCCAGCAGCTTGGCACGGATAGCGGGCACAGATACGCAGTATTTT. Translated, it gives CASSLARIAGTDTQYF.

The V and J genes are TRBV10-1 and TRBJ2-1, with TRBD2 identical over 12 bases. The CDR3 covers 16 residues. Looked up from germline, CDR1 is WNHNN and CDR2 is SYGVQD (reference sequence). The V segment lost 4 bases and the J segment 6 bases; nucleotides outside the gene matches: 7. In DNA form, the CDR3 reads TGCGCCAGCAGTGTTCTAGCGGGGGGGCCGGGCAATGAGCAGTTCTTC. It codes for CASSVLAGGPGNEQFF.

This clone appeared a few times. The chain recombines TRBV14 with TRBJ2-1; D gene ambiguous. V was trimmed by 5 bases and J by 7 bases, leaving 9 bases between them. This CDR3 contains 12 residues. CDR1 is SGHDN and CDR2 is FVKESK in the germline V gene. CDR3 residues: CASSGRSNEQFF. CDR3 nucleotide sequence: TGTGCCAGCAGCGGACGATCGAATGAGCAGTTCTTC.

The V and J genes are TRBV4-1 and TRBJ2-1, with 7 bases identical to TRBD2. The CDR3 has 14 amino acids. Germline trimming cut 7 bases from V and 2 bases from J; bases unmatched to any gene: 5. Per germline, CDR1 MGHRA and CDR2 YSYEKL. CDR3 protein: CASKRAGPYNEQFF. The CDR3 nucleotides are TGCGCCAGCAAGCGAGCGGGACCCTACAATGAGCAGTTCTTC.

V usage is TRBV27 and J usage is TRBJ2-2, with D possibly being TRBD2 (6 bases). CDR1 and CDR2 (germline): MNHEY, SMNVEV (reference sequence). The CDR3 is 12 amino acids. The V end lost 3 bases, the J end lost 8 bases, and 7 bases lay between the germline ends. CDR3 sequence reads: CASSLGGGELFF. DNA of the CDR3: TGTGCCAGCAGTTTGGGGGGTGGGGAGCTGTTTTTT.

The chain is built from TRBV5-6 and TRBJ2-7; D is possibly TRBD2 (5 bases). V dropped 0 bases and J dropped 2 bases, with 12 bases sitting between them. The germline gives CDR1 SGHDT, CDR2 YYEEEE. This CDR3 has 15 residues. The CDR3 DNA reads TGTGCCAGCAGCTTGGGCGGGCAGGAGGCCTACGAGCAGTACTTC. This codes for CASSLGGQEAYEQYF.

The genes are TRBV6-6 and TRBJ2-3; tentatively, D is TRBD2 (7 bases). This CDR3 spans 14 amino acids. V lost 7 bases and J lost 0, with 11 bases in between. Germline V CDR1 and CDR2: MNHNY, SVGAGI (reference sequence). As DNA, the CDR3 is TGTGCCAGCACGAGGGGGGGGAGCACAGATACGCAGTATTTT. Encoded protein: CASTRGGSTDTQYF.